This note documents a single T cell receptor beta chain sequence. Sequencing was performed with immunoSEQ multiplex PCR; in TCRdb, only in-frame clones are kept and a portion is missing. The sample has about 62,000 clones, around 89% seen once. This sample was taken from a study of T cell changes during pregnancy in multiple sclerosis. The CDR3 has 15 amino acids. V was trimmed by 3 bases and J by 2 bases, leaving 10 bases between them. Germline CDR1 reads MNHEY; CDR2 reads SMNVEV (reference sequence). J is TRBJ2-2 and V is TRBV27; D ambiguous. The sequenced sample was peripheral blood, obtained in the first trimester of pregnancy. The source is a female donor with multiple sclerosis, enrolled in a pregnancy study. Here the CDR3 DNA reads TGTGCCAGCAGTTTGTGGCAGGTTAACACCGGGGAGCTGTTTTTT. Translated, it gives CASSLWQVNTGELFF.